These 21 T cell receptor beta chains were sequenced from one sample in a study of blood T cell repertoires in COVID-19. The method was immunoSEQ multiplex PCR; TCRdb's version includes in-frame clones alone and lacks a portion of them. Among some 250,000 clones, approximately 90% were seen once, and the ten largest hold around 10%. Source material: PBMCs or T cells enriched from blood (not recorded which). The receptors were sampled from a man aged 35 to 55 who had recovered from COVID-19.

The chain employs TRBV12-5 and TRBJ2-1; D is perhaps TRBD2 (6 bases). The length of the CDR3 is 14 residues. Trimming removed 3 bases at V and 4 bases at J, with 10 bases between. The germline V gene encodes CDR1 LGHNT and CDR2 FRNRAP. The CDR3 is CASGFDGTYNEQFF. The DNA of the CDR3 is TGTGCTAGTGGTTTCGACGGGACTTACAATGAGCAGTTCTTC.

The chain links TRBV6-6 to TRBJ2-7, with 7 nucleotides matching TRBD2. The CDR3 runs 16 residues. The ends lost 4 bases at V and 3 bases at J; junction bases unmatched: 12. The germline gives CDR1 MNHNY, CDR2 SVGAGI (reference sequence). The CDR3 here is CASSSKRGGTHYEQYF. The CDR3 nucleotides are TGTGCCAGCAGTTCAAAGCGGGGAGGGACTCACTACGAGCAGTACTTC.

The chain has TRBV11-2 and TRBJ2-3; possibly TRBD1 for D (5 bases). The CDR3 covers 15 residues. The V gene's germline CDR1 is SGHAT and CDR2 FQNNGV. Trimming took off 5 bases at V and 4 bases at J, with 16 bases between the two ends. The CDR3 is CASSQGSVGSDTQYF. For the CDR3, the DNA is TGTGCCAGCAGCCAGGGAAGTGTCGGATCAGATACGCAGTATTTT. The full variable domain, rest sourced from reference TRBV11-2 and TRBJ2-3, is EAGVAQSPRYKIIEKRQSVAFWCNPISGHATLYWYQQILGQGPKLLIQFQNNGVVDDSQLPKDRFSAERLKGVDSTLKIQPAKLEDSAVYLCASSQGSVGSDTQYFGPGTRLTVL.

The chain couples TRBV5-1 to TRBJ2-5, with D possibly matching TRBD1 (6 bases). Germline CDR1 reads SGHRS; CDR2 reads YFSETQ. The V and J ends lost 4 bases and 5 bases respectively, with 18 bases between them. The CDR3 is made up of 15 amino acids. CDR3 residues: CASSPRDIPGETQYF. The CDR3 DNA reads TGCGCCAGCAGCCCCAGGGACATTCCAGGGGAGACCCAGTACTTC.

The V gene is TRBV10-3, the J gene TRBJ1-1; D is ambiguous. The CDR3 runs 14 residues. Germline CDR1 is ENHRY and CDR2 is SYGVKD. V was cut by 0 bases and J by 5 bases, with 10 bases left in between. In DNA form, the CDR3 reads TGTGCCATCAGTGAGTCCGAGCTTTATACTGAAGCTTTCTTT. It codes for CAISESELYTEAFF.

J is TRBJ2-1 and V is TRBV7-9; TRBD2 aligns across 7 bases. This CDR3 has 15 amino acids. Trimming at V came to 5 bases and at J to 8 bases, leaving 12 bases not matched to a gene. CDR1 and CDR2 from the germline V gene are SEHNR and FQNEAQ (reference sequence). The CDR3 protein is CASSRRLAPADEQFF. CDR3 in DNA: TGTGCCAGCAGCCGACGACTAGCCCCTGCGGATGAGCAGTTCTTC.

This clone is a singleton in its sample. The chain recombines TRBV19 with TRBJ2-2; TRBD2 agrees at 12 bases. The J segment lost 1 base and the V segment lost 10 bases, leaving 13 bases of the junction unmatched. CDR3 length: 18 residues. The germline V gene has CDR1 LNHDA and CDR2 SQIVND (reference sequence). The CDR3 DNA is TGTGCCACCCGACTAGCGGGGGCCCAATATCAGAACACCGGGGAGCTGTTTTTT. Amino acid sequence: CATRLAGAQYQNTGELFF.

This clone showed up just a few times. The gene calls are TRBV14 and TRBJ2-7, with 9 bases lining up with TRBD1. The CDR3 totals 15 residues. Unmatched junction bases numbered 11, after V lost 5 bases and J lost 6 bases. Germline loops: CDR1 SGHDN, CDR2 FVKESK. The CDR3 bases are TGTGCCAGCAGCTTGGACGGGACAGGGAAATTCGAGCAGTACTTC. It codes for CASSLDGTGKFEQYF.

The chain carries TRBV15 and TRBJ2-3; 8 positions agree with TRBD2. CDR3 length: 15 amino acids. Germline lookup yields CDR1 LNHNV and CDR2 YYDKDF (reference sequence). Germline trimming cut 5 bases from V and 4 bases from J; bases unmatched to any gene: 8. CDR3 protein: CATSSGRGFPDTQYF. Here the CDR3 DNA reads TGTGCCACCAGCTCCGGGAGGGGATTCCCAGATACGCAGTATTTT.

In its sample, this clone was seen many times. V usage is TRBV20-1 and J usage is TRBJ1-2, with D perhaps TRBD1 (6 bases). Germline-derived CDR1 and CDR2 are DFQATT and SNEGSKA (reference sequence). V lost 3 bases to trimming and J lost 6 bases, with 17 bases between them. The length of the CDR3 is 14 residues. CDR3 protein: CSASIPGRGDGYTF. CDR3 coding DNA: TGCAGTGCTAGTATTCCCGGGAGGGGGGATGGCTACACCTTC.

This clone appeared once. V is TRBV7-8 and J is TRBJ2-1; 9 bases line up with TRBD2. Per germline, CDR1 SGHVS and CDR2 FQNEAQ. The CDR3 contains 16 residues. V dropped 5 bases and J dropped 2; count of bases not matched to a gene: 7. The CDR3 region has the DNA TGTGCCAGCAGCCTAAGGGCGGGGGGGACCTACAATGAGCAGTTCTTC. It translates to CASSLRAGGTYNEQFF.

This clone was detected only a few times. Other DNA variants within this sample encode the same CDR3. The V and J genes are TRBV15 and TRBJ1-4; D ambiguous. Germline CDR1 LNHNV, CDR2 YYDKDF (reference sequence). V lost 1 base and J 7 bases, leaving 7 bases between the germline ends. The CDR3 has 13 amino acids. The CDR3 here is CATSRVPSEKLFF. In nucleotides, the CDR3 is TGTGCCACCAGCAGAGTCCCCAGTGAAAAACTGTTTTTT.

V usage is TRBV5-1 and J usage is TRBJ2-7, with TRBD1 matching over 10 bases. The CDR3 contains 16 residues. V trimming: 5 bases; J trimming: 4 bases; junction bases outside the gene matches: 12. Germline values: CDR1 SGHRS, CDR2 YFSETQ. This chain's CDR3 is CASSPGTGVNRYEQYF. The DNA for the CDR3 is TGCGCCAGCAGTCCCGGGACAGGGGTCAACAGATACGAGCAGTACTTC.

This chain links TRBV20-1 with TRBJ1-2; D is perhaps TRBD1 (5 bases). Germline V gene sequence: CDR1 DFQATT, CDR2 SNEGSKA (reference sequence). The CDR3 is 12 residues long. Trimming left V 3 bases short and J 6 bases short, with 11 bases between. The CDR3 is CSASTGPDGYTF. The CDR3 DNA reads TGCAGTGCTAGTACAGGCCCGGATGGCTACACCTTC.

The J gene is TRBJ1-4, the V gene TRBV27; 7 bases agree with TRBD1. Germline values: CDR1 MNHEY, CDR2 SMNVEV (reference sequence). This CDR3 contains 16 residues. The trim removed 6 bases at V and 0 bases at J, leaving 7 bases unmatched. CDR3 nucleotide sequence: TGTGCCAGCAGATCCGGGACAGCTGCAACTAATGAAAAACTGTTTTTT. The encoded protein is CASRSGTAATNEKLFF.

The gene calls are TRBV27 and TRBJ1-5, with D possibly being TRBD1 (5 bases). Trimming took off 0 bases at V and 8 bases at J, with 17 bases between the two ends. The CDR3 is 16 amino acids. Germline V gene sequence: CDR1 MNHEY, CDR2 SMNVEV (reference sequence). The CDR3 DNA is TGTGCCAGCAGTTTATCGGCAGGGCCGTTAAGGAAGCCCCAGCATTTT. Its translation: CASSLSAGPLRKPQHF.

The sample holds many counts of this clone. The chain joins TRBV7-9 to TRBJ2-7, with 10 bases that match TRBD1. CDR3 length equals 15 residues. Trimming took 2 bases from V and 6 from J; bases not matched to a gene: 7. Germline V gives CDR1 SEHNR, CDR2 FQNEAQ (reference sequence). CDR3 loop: CASSLITGTGVEQYF. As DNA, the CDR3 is TGTGCCAGCAGCTTAATTACGGGGACAGGGGTCGAGCAGTACTTC.

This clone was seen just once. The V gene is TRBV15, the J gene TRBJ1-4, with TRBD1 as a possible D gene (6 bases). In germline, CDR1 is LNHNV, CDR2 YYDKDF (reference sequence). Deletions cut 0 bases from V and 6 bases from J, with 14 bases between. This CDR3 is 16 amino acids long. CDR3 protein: CATSRDLYRDHEKLFF. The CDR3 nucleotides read TGTGCCACCAGCAGAGATCTGTACAGGGATCATGAAAAACTGTTTTTT. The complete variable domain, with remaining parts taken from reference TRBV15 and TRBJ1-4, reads DAMVIQNPRYQVTQFGKPVTLSCSQTLNHNVMYWYQQKSSQAPKLLFHYYDKDFNNEADTPDNFQSRRPNTSFCFLDIRSPGLGDTAMYLCATSRDLYRDHEKLFFGSGTQLSVL.

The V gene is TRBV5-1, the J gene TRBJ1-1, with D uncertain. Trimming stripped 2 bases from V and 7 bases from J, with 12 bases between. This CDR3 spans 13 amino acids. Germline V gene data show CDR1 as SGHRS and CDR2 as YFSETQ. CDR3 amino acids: CASSFAGRDEAFF. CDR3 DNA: TGCGCCAGCAGCTTTGCCGGGAGGGATGAAGCTTTCTTT. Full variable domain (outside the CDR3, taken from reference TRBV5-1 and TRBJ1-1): KAGVTQTPRYLIKTRGQQVTLSCSPISGHRSVSWYQQTPGQGLQFLFEYFSETQRNKGNFPGRFSGRQFSNSRSEMNVSTLELGDSALYLCASSFAGRDEAFFGQGTRLTVV.

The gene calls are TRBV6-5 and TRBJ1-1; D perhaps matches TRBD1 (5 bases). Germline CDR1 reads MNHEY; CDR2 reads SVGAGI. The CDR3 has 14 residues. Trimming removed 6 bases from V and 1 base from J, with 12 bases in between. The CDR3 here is CASRKGAANTEAFF. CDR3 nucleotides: TGTGCCAGCAGAAAAGGGGCCGCGAACACTGAAGCTTTCTTT.

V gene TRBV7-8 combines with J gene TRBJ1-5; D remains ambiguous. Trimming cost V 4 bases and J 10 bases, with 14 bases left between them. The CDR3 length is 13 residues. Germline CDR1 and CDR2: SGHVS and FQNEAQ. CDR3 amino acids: CASSSQALVPQHF. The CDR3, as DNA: TGTGCCAGCAGCTCCCAAGCACTGGTCCCCCAGCATTTT.